The 29 T cell receptor beta chains presented below share a single source sample, sequenced in a study of monozygotic twins with cystic fibrosis. Only in-frame clones appear in the TCRdb table, and some are missing; sequencing was by immunoSEQ multiplex PCR. The sample records around 12,000 clones, 70% to 90% being singletons. The sample taken for sequencing was blood. These receptors all come from a man younger than 35 with cystic fibrosis.

The V call is TRBV14, the J call TRBJ1-1; tentatively, D is TRBD1 (5 bases). CDR1 and CDR2 (germline): SGHDN, FVKESK. Trimming removed 4 bases from V and 6 bases from J, with 18 bases in between. This CDR3 is built from 15 residues. This chain's CDR3 is CASSRSKGLGAEAFF. The CDR3 DNA follows: TGTGCCAGCAGCCGCAGTAAGGGGTTGGGGGCTGAAGCTTTCTTT.

This chain links TRBV25-1 with TRBJ1-2; D unclear. The CDR3 has 12 amino acids. The V end was cut by 3 bases, the J end by 4 bases, with 6 bases between. CDR1 MGHDK and CDR2 SYGVNS come from the germline V gene. CDR3 loop: CASSDTVYGYTF. CDR3 nucleotide sequence: TGTGCCAGCAGTGACACAGTCTATGGCTACACCTTC.

The V call is TRBV9, the J call TRBJ2-7; TRBD2 agrees at 7 bases. V lost 4 bases to trimming and J lost 0 bases; unmatched junction nucleotides: 13. Germline-derived CDR1 and CDR2 are SGDLS and YYNGEE. This CDR3 contains 17 residues. The CDR3 sequence is CASSPGGSDWSSYEQYF. The CDR3 coding sequence is TGTGCCAGCAGCCCCGGCGGGAGCGATTGGAGCTCCTACGAGCAGTACTTC.

The chain uses TRBV5-1 and TRBJ1-1; no clear D. CDR1 is SGHRS and CDR2 is YFSETQ in the germline V gene. V was cut by 4 bases and J by 3 bases, with 10 bases left in between. The CDR3 sequence is 13 residues long. CDR3 nucleotides: TGCGCCAGCAGCCCATGGATAGACACTGAAGCTTTCTTT. It specifies CASSPWIDTEAFF.

CDR3 in DNA: TGTGCCAGTAGTATCGCCGGGACAGGGGGCCAGAATGAGCAGTTCTTC. It codes for CASSIAGTGGQNEQFF. This chain joins TRBV19 and TRBJ2-1; 12 nucleotides align to TRBD1. The CDR3 is 16 residues long. V was clipped by 3 bases and J by 7 bases; unmatched bases: 7. Germline V gives CDR1 LNHDA, CDR2 SQIVND (reference sequence).

V and J are TRBV29-1 and TRBJ1-4; 7 bases agree with TRBD1. The length of the CDR3 is 14 residues. Germline values: CDR1 SQVTM, CDR2 ANQGSEA. The trim removed 6 bases at V and 7 bases at J, leaving 11 bases unmatched. The CDR3 is CSVSDRVGGEKLFF. In DNA, the CDR3 is TGCAGCGTATCCGACAGGGTTGGTGGTGAAAAACTGTTTTTT.

In its sample, this clone was seen once. The V and J genes are TRBV4-2 and TRBJ1-3; D is perhaps TRBD1 (5 bases). The germline gives CDR1 LGHNA, CDR2 YNFKEQ. The germline V and J ends were trimmed by 1 base and 3 bases, with 19 bases remaining between them. There are 18 residues in the CDR3. The CDR3 DNA sequence: TGTGCCAGCAGCCAAGTCGTTCGGTCAGGGCTTAATGGAAACACCATATATTTT. It codes for CASSQVVRSGLNGNTIYF.

V gene TRBV9 combines with J gene TRBJ2-3, with 7 bases matching TRBD1. This CDR3 comprises 14 residues. CDR1 is SGDLS and CDR2 is YYNGEE in the germline V gene. After removal of 6 bases from V and 6 bases from J, the junction contained 10 bases not matched to a gene. CDR3 sequence: CASNNGQEEDTQYF. Here the CDR3 DNA reads TGTGCCAGCAATAATGGACAGGAGGAGGATACGCAGTATTTT.

The chain carries TRBV2 and TRBJ2-7, with TRBD1 identical over 8 bases. CDR1 and CDR2 from the germline V gene are SNHLY and FYNNEI. J lost 5 bases, V lost 6 bases, and 21 bases had no gene match. The CDR3 consists of 18 residues. The CDR3: CASSASTRFRQGSHEQYF. The CDR3 bases are TGTGCCAGCAGCGCATCCACCAGATTTAGACAGGGGAGCCACGAGCAGTACTTC.

This clone was counted once. The chain employs TRBV5-1 and TRBJ2-7; maybe TRBD2 (5 bases). The CDR3 has 14 residues. Trimming left V 0 bases short and J 3 bases short, with 10 bases between. Germline V gives CDR1 SGHRS, CDR2 YFSETQ. The CDR3 nucleotides are TGCGCCAGCAGCTTGGCCGAAGGGAGCTACGAGCAGTACTTC. This gives the protein CASSLAEGSYEQYF.

This sequence joins TRBV10-3 and TRBJ1-6; maybe TRBD1 (5 bases). This CDR3 comprises 14 residues. Trimming removed 2 bases from V and 4 bases from J, with 6 bases in between. Germline loops: CDR1 ENHRY, CDR2 SYGVKD. The CDR3 nucleotides are TGTGCCATCAGTGAGGACAGTTATAATTCACCCCTCCACTTT. Protein sequence: CAISEDSYNSPLHF.

This clone was recorded once. The chain recombines TRBV6-1 with TRBJ2-1; D remains ambiguous. The CDR3 totals 15 residues. CDR1 and CDR2 from the germline V gene are MNHNS and SASEGT. Trimming removed 2 bases at V and 9 bases at J, with 17 bases between. CDR3 sequence (DNA): TGTGCCAGCAGTGAACGTTTATCTTCCTGGGGTGAGCAGTTCTTC. It codes for CASSERLSSWGEQFF.

V and J are TRBV4-2 and TRBJ1-1, with D maybe TRBD1 (5 bases). Germline V gives CDR1 LGHNA, CDR2 YNFKEQ. The CDR3 is 14 residues long. V dropped 2 bases and J dropped 0 bases, with 7 bases sitting between them. The CDR3 coding sequence is TGTGCCAGCAGCCAATCGACAGTGAACACTGAAGCTTTCTTT. It specifies CASSQSTVNTEAFF.

The chain recombines TRBV29-1 with TRBJ1-1, with D perhaps matching TRBD1 (6 bases). V gave up 4 bases and J gave up 3 bases, with 12 bases separating them. The CDR3 loop spans 13 amino acids. Germline lookup yields CDR1 SQVTM and CDR2 ANQGSEA. CDR3 nucleotide sequence: TGCAGCGTTGGGCAGGGGTGGGACACTGAAGCTTTCTTT. The encoded protein is CSVGQGWDTEAFF.

This chain links TRBV6-1 with TRBJ2-5; D possibly corresponds to TRBD1 (6 bases). The DNA end lines up better with TRBJ2-7; the J call may be wrong. Germline V CDR1 and CDR2: MNHNS, SASEGT. The CDR3 is made up of 13 amino acids. CDR3 region: CASSETGIGEQYF. The CDR3 DNA is TGTGCCAGCAGTGAAACAGGGATTGGCGAGCAGTACTTC.

Here the CDR3 DNA reads TGTGCCAGCAGCTTGGAGTCGGGCAGGGCCAACGAGCAGTACTTC. It specifies CASSLESGRANEQYF. The chain uses TRBV5-4 and TRBJ2-7; weak D call: TRBD1 (5 bases). Per germline, CDR1 SGHNT and CDR2 YYREEE (reference sequence). There are 15 residues in the CDR3. The V gene lost 0 bases and the J gene lost 5 bases, with 15 bases spanning the gap.

The chain carries TRBV11-3 and TRBJ2-3; TRBD2 might be the D (6 bases). The CDR3 has 14 amino acids. The germline CDR1 and CDR2 sequences are SGHNT and YENEEA. V was pared by 3 bases and J by 2 bases, with 9 bases between. The CDR3 loop is CASSLGGLTDTQYF. In DNA form, the CDR3 reads TGTGCCAGCAGCTTGGGGGGACTCACAGATACGCAGTATTTT. The full variable domain, completed using reference TRBV11-3 and TRBJ2-3, is EAGVVQSPRYKIIEKKQPVAFWCNPISGHNTLYWYLQNLGQGPELLIRYENEEAVDDSQLPKDRFSAERLKGVDSTLKIQPAELGDSAVYLCASSLGGLTDTQYFGPGTRLTVL.

This sequence joins TRBV10-3 and TRBJ2-2; 9 nucleotides agree with TRBD2. CDR1 ENHRY and CDR2 SYGVKD come from the germline V gene. The CDR3 is made up of 18 amino acids. V shed 2 bases and J 2 bases; nucleotides not matched to a gene: 9. The CDR3 reads CAISEPNSGGDNTGELFF. In DNA form, the CDR3 reads TGTGCCATCAGTGAGCCGAATAGCGGGGGAGATAACACCGGGGAGCTGTTTTTT.

This rearrangement joins TRBV4-1 to TRBJ1-3, with TRBD1 as a possible D gene (5 bases). CDR3 length equals 18 residues. The V gene's germline CDR1 is MGHRA and CDR2 YSYEKL. Trimming pared 1 base from V and 0 bases from J, leaving 16 bases between. The CDR3 bases are TGCGCCAGCAGCCAAGGTTGGGACCTCCTTTACTCTGGAAACACCATATATTTT. Encoded protein: CASSQGWDLLYSGNTIYF.

The V gene is TRBV28, the J gene TRBJ2-7; tentatively, D is TRBD2 (5 bases). This CDR3 region has 15 residues. Between the trimmed V and J ends, which lost 1 base and 0 bases, there was a span of 10 bases. Germline V gene lookup returns CDR1 MDHEN and CDR2 SYDVKM. The CDR3 DNA reads as TGTGCCAGCAGTTTATTGGCAGGACTCTCCTACGAGCAGTACTTC. Its protein is CASSLLAGLSYEQYF.

This clone was counted between two and nine times. This chain links TRBV20-1 with TRBJ1-1, with no clear D. The V end lost 6 bases, the J end lost 8 bases, and 10 bases lay between the germline ends. The CDR3 sequence is 10 residues long. Germline assignment: CDR1 DFQATT and CDR2 SNEGSKA (reference sequence). The CDR3 region is CSAPRVEAFF. DNA of the CDR3: TGCAGTGCCCCAAGGGTAGAAGCTTTCTTT.

The V and J genes are TRBV7-2 and TRBJ2-5; 7 positions agree with TRBD2. CDR3 size: 12 residues. The V and J ends lost 4 bases and 5 bases, in that order; junction bases with no gene match: 1. Germline CDR1 reads SGHTA; CDR2 reads FQGNSA. For the CDR3, the DNA is TGTGCCAGCAGCTGGGGGGGGGAGACCCAGTACTTC. Encoded protein: CASSWGGETQYF.

This clone was observed a single time. This chain uses TRBV5-6 with TRBJ1-3; 7 bases are shared with TRBD1. In germline, CDR1 is SGHDT, CDR2 YYEEEE. V trimming: 0 bases; J trimming: 0 bases; junction bases outside the gene matches: 6. This CDR3 has 17 amino acids. CDR3 loop: CASSLVVGTVSGNTIYF. In nucleotides, the CDR3 is TGTGCCAGCAGCTTGGTGGTTGGGACAGTCTCTGGAAACACCATATATTTT.

This clone has just a few counts. The chain carries TRBV7-3 and TRBJ2-1; D is unresolved. Trimming cost V 2 bases and J 3 bases, with 5 bases left between them. CDR1 and CDR2 from the germline V gene are SGHTA and FQGTGA. The CDR3 sequence is 13 residues long. CDR3 loop: CASSLGRYNEQFF. CDR3 coding DNA: TGTGCCAGCAGCTTAGGGCGCTACAATGAGCAGTTCTTC.

The chain joins TRBV20-1 to TRBJ1-2; D gene ambiguous. The CDR3 sequence is 11 residues long. The germline V gene has CDR1 DFQATT and CDR2 SNEGSKA (reference sequence). V was shortened by 0 bases and J by 7 bases, with 6 bases between the two germline ends. DNA for the CDR3: TGCAGTGCTAGAGATAACCGTGGCTACACCTTC. It specifies CSARDNRGYTF.

Only a few counts were recorded for this clone. The genes are TRBV18 and TRBJ2-1, with a tentative D call TRBD2 (6 bases). The CDR3 totals 14 residues. V shed 2 bases and J shed 10 bases, with 15 bases lying between them. In germline, CDR1 is KGHSH, CDR2 LQKENI. CDR3 in DNA: TGTGCCAGCTCACCATTATCGGGCGCGGGAGAGCAGTTCTTC. Amino acid sequence: CASSPLSGAGEQFF.

This chain connects TRBV7-6 to TRBJ2-1; 12 nucleotides line up with TRBD2. CDR1 and CDR2 (germline): SGHVS, FNYEAQ. This CDR3 region has 15 residues. Losses at the gene ends were 2 bases for V and 8 bases for J; bases not matched to a gene: 4. CDR3 protein: CASSLRPSGRDEQFF. CDR3 nucleotide sequence: TGTGCCAGCAGCTTAAGGCCTAGCGGGAGGGATGAGCAGTTCTTC. The full variable domain, rest sourced from reference TRBV7-6 and TRBJ2-1, is GAGVSQSPRYKVTKRGQDVALRCDPISGHVSLYWYRQALGQGPEFLTYFNYEAQQDKSGLPNDRFSAERPEGSISTLTIQRTEQRDSAMYRCASSLRPSGRDEQFFGPGTRLTVL.

This sequence joins TRBV7-2 and TRBJ2-5; D unresolved. CDR3 length: 14 amino acids. From germline, CDR1 is SGHTA and CDR2 FQGNSA. Trimming stripped 1 base from V and 5 bases from J, with 11 bases between. The CDR3 coding sequence is TGTGCCAGCAGCTTAGGAGGCCCGCGGGAGACCCAGTACTTC. This codes for CASSLGGPRETQYF.

The chain joins TRBV12-5 to TRBJ2-2, with D unresolved. From germline, CDR1 is LGHNT and CDR2 FRNRAP. This CDR3 spans 15 amino acids. V was cut by 1 base and J by 4 bases, with 10 bases left in between. DNA of the CDR3: TGTGCTAGTGGTTTGGGACACATGGGCACCGGGGAGCTGTTTTTT. Protein sequence: CASGLGHMGTGELFF.